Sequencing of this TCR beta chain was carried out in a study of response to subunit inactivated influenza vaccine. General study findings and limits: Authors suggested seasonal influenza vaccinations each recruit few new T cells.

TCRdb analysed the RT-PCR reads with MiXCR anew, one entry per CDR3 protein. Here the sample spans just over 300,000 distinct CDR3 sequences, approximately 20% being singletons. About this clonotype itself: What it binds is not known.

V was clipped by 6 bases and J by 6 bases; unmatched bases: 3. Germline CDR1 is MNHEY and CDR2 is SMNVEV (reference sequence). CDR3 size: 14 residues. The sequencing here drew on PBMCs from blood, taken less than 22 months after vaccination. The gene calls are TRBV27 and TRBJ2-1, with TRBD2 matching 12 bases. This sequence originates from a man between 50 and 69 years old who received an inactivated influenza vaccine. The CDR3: CASSPSGRANEQFF. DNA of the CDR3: TGTGCCAGCAGCCCTAGCGGGAGGGCCAATGAGCAGTTCTTC.